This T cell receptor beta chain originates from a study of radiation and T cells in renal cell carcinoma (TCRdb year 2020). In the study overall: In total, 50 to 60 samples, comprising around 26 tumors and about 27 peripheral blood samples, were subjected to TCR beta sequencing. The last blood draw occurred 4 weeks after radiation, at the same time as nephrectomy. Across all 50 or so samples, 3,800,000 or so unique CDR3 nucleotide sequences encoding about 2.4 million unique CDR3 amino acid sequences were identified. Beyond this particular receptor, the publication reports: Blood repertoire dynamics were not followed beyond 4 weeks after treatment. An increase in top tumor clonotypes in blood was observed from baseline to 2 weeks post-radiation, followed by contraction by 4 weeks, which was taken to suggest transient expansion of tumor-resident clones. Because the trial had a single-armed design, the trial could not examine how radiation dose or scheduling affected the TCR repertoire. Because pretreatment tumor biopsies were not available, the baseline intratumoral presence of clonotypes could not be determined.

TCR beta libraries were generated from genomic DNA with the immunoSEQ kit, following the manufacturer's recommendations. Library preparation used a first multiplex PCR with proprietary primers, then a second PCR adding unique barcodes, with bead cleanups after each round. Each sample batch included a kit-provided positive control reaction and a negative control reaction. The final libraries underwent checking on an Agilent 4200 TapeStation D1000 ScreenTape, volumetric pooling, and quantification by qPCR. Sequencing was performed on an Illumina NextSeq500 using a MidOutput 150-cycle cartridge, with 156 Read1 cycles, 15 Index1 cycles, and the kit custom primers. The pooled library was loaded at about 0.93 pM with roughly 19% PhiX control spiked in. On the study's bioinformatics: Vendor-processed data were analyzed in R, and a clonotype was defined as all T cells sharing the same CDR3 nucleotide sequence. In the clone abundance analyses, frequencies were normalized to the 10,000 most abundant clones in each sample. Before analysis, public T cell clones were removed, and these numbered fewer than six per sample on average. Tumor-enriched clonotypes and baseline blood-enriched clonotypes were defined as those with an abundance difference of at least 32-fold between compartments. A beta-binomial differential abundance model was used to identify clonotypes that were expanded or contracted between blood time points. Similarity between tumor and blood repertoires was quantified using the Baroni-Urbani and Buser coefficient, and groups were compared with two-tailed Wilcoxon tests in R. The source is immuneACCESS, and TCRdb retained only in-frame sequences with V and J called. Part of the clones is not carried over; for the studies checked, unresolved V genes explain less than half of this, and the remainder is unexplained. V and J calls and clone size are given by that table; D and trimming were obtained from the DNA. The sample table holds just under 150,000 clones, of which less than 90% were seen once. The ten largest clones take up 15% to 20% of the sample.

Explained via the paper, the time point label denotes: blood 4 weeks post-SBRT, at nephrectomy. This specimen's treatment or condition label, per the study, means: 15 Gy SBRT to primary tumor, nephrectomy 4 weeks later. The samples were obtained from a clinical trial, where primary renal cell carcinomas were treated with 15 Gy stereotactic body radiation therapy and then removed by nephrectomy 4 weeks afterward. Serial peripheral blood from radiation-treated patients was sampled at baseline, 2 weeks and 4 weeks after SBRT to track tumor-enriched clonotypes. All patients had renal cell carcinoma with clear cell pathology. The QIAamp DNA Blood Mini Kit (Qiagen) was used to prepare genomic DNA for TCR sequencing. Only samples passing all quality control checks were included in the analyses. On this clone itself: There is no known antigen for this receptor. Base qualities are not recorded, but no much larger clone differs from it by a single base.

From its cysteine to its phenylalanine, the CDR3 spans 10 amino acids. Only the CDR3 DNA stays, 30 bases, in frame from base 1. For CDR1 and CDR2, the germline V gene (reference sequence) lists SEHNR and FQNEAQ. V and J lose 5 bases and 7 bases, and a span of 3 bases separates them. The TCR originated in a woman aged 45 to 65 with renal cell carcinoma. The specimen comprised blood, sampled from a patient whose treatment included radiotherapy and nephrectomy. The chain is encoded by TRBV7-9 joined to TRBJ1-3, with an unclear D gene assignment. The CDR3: CASSGNTIYF. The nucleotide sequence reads TGTGCCAGCAGCGGGAACACCATATATTTT.